What follows are 32 T cell receptor beta chains derived from one specimen sequenced in a study of vaccination effects on CD4 cells after COVID-19. Their antigens remain unidentified. Expansion with viral peptide pools was applied to antigen-specific CD4+ T cells by the ViraFEST assay prior to sequencing. Subsequent to about 10 days of culture, CD4+ T cells were isolated. The person was diagnosed with PCR-confirmed SARS-CoV-2 infection between March and December 2020. Measured with immunoSEQ multiplex PCR; TCRdb has only the in-frame clones, and not every one. The table shows nearly 45,000 clones, with more than 60% occurring only once. Sequenced material: CD4+ T cells from PBMCs cultured with a peptide pool, taken before COVID-19 vaccination. These receptors were taken from a human donor who had a prior SARS-CoV-2 infection.

The chain carries TRBV24-1 and TRBJ2-1; D might be TRBD1 (6 bases). The ends were cut back, 4 bases at V and 5 bases at J, with 11 bases in the middle. The V gene's germline CDR1 is KGHDR and CDR2 SFDVKD. The CDR3 totals 14 residues. In DNA form, the CDR3 reads TGTGCCACCAGTGACCCGGACAGTAACAATGAGCAGTTCTTC. Translating it yields CATSDPDSNNEQFF.

The chain carries TRBV15 and TRBJ1-3; D perhaps matches TRBD1 (6 bases). The V gene lost 4 bases and the J gene lost 4 bases, with 23 bases spanning the gap. CDR1 and CDR2 from the germline V gene are LNHNV and YYDKDF (reference sequence). The CDR3 contains 18 residues. CDR3 bases: TGTGCCACCAGCACTCACCCCGGGACAAACATCGGGGGAAACACCATATATTTT. Translation: CATSTHPGTNIGGNTIYF.

The chain links TRBV7-2 to TRBJ2-7; no reliable D call. Germline lookup yields CDR1 SGHTA and CDR2 FQGNSA. CDR3 length: 14 amino acids. Between the trimmed V and J ends, which lost 5 bases and 2 bases, there was a span of 13 bases. The CDR3 DNA is TGTGCCAGCAGCCCCGACTGGGCTACCTACGAGCAGTACTTC. Protein product: CASSPDWATYEQYF.

The V call is TRBV27, the J call TRBJ1-6; D remains unclear. The germline gives CDR1 MNHEY, CDR2 SMNVEV (reference sequence). This CDR3 has 15 residues. V dropped 3 bases and J dropped 8 bases, with 14 bases sitting between them. CDR3 nucleotide sequence: TGTGCCAGCAGTTTTGACGGAATTAATCATTCACCCCTCCACTTT. Its protein product is CASSFDGINHSPLHF.

J is TRBJ2-5 and V is TRBV7-3, with D possibly matching TRBD2 (6 bases). Trimming pared 5 bases from V and 7 bases from J, leaving 11 bases between. The germline V gene encodes CDR1 SGHTA and CDR2 FQGTGA. The CDR3 has 12 amino acids. Here the CDR3 DNA reads TGTGCCAGCAGCCCTGGGGGAGGGACCCAGTACTTC. Protein: CASSPGGGTQYF.

The J gene is TRBJ2-3, the V gene TRBV11-3, with unresolved D. There are 13 residues in the CDR3. Germline V gene lookup returns CDR1 SGHNT and CDR2 YENEEA. Trimming pared 6 bases from V and 4 bases from J, leaving 11 bases between. The CDR3 loop reads CASSIGIADTQYF. As DNA, the CDR3 is TGTGCCAGCAGTATAGGGATAGCAGATACGCAGTATTTT. The entire variable domain, with the rest obtained from reference TRBV11-3 and TRBJ2-3, is as follows: EAGVVQSPRYKIIEKKQPVAFWCNPISGHNTLYWYLQNLGQGPELLIRYENEEAVDDSQLPKDRFSAERLKGVDSTLKIQPAELGDSAVYLCASSIGIADTQYFGPGTRLTVL.

V and J are TRBV2 and TRBJ2-3, with 14 bases matching TRBD2. The V and J ends lost 8 bases and 0 bases, in that order; junction bases with no gene match: 4. The CDR3 extends over 16 amino acids. The germline gives CDR1 SNHLY, CDR2 FYNNEI. CDR3 in amino acids: CASGTSGSESTDTQYF. The CDR3 coding sequence is TGTGCCAGCGGGACTAGCGGGAGTGAAAGCACAGATACGCAGTATTTT.

This clone came up a few times. The CDR3: CASSQRTGRLPYEQYF. The CDR3 DNA reads TGCGCCAGCAGTCAACGGACAGGGCGTCTCCCCTACGAGCAGTACTTC. The chain joins TRBV23-1 to TRBJ2-7; 8 positions match TRBD1. TRBV23-1 qualifies as an ORF whose function is uncertain. V lost 2 bases and J lost 2; bases outside the gene matches: 8. This CDR3 region has 16 residues.

This chain joins TRBV11-2 and TRBJ2-1; D uncertain. Germline V gene sequence: CDR1 SGHAT, CDR2 FQNNGV. The CDR3 covers 16 residues. Trimming left V 4 bases short and J 0 bases short, with 13 bases between. The CDR3 DNA reads TGTGCCAGCAGCTCAGAGACTGCGAGCTCCTACAATGAGCAGTTCTTC. It yields the protein CASSSETASSYNEQFF.

The J gene is TRBJ1-6, the V gene TRBV5-4; TRBD1 is a possible D gene (5 bases). V was pared by 3 bases and J by 7 bases, with 8 bases between. Germline assignment: CDR1 SGHNT and CDR2 YYREEE (reference sequence). CDR3 length: 13 amino acids. CDR3 protein: CASSCDRNSPLHF. CDR3 nucleotides: TGTGCCAGCAGCTGCGACAGAAATTCACCCCTCCACTTT.

This chain links TRBV5-1 with TRBJ2-1, with D perhaps matching TRBD2 (5 bases). This CDR3 region has 13 residues. Per the germline V gene, CDR1 is SGHRS and CDR2 is YFSETQ. V was cut by 0 bases and J by 9 bases, with 10 bases left in between. CDR3 protein: CASSLERDLEQFF. The CDR3, as DNA: TGCGCCAGCAGCTTGGAGAGGGATCTTGAGCAGTTCTTC.

The rearrangement links TRBV5-6 to TRBJ2-5, with TRBD1 matching 9 bases. This CDR3 has 16 amino acids. The trim removed 1 base at V and 5 bases at J, leaving 9 bases unmatched. Per the germline V gene, CDR1 is SGHDT and CDR2 is YYEEEE. For the CDR3, the DNA is TGTGCCAGCAGCTTGAGGGGGACAGGGTACGGCGAGACCCAGTACTTC. Its translation: CASSLRGTGYGETQYF.

The chain couples TRBV15 to TRBJ2-1; 8 nucleotides agree with TRBD2. Trimming at V came to 0 bases and at J to 12 bases, leaving 4 bases not matched to a gene. Germline V gene lookup returns CDR1 LNHNV and CDR2 YYDKDF (reference sequence). The CDR3 sequence is 13 residues long. CDR3: CATSRDTGGPQFF. The CDR3, as DNA: TGTGCCACCAGCAGAGATACGGGAGGGCCGCAGTTCTTC.

This chain links TRBV5-1 with TRBJ2-5; 10 nucleotides align to TRBD1. Trimming at V came to 2 bases and at J to 5 bases, leaving 9 bases not matched to a gene. CDR1 is SGHRS and CDR2 is YFSETQ in the germline V gene. The CDR3 has 16 amino acids. Here the CDR3 DNA reads TGCGCCAGCAGCTTCGGGACAGGGGTAGGCGTTGAGACCCAGTACTTC. This sequence encodes CASSFGTGVGVETQYF.

V and J are TRBV19 and TRBJ2-1; TRBD2 might be the D (6 bases). The CDR3 consists of 15 residues. Germline assignment: CDR1 LNHDA and CDR2 SQIVND (reference sequence). The V end lost 4 bases, the J end lost 5 bases, and 15 bases lay between the germline ends. CDR3 nucleotide sequence: TGTGCCAGTAGTACCCTAGCGCGTGGGGACAATGAGCAGTTCTTC. It yields the protein CASSTLARGDNEQFF.

The rearrangement joins TRBV5-5 to TRBJ2-1; 10 nucleotides agree with TRBD2. Per the germline V gene, CDR1 is SGHKS and CDR2 is YYEKEE (reference sequence). The CDR3 spans 15 residues. V was clipped by 6 bases and J by 5 bases; unmatched bases: 8. The DNA for the CDR3 is TGTGCCAGCACCCAACGAGCGGGGGGGGACAATGAGCAGTTCTTC. It encodes CASTQRAGGDNEQFF.

The chain links TRBV24-1 to TRBJ2-5; 11 bases are shared with TRBD1. Looked up from germline, CDR1 is KGHDR and CDR2 is SFDVKD. The CDR3 runs 15 residues. V lost 4 bases, J lost 4 bases, and 4 bases stayed unmatched. CDR3 in DNA: TGTGCCACCAGTGACCCGGGACAGGGGGGAGAGACCCAGTACTTC. It yields the protein CATSDPGQGGETQYF.

The chain uses TRBV5-8 and TRBJ2-7; D is uncertain. CDR1 is SGHTS, CDR2 YDEGEE, per germline. The CDR3 runs 12 residues. The ends were cut back, 4 bases at V and 6 bases at J, with 11 bases in the middle. CDR3 residues: CASSPLRREQYF. DNA for the CDR3: TGTGCCAGCAGCCCCCTACGACGCGAGCAGTACTTC. Filled out from reference TRBV5-8 and TRBJ2-7, the complete variable domain reads EAGVTQSPTHLIKTRGQQATLRCSPISGHTSVYWYQQALGLGLQFLLWYDEGEERNRGNFPPRFSGRQFPNYSSELNVNALELEDSALYLCASSPLRREQYFGPGTRLTVT.

The table lists this clone with a few counts. The CDR3 reads CASSIRVRRGYTF. CDR3 in DNA: TGTGCCAGCAGCATCAGGGTTCGTAGAGGCTACACCTTC. This rearrangement joins TRBV7-2 to TRBJ1-2; D is possibly TRBD1 (5 bases). CDR3 length equals 13 residues. V lost 5 bases to trimming and J lost 8 bases, with 15 bases between them. Germline loops: CDR1 SGHTA, CDR2 FQGNSA. The entire variable domain, with the rest obtained from reference TRBV7-2 and TRBJ1-2, is as follows: GAGVSQSPSNKVTEKGKDVELRCDPISGHTALYWYRQSLGQGLEFLIYFQGNSAPDKSGLPSDRFSAERTGGSVSTLTIQRTQQEDSAVYLCASSIRVRRGYTFGSGTRLTVV.

This clone was seen more than once but under ten times. The chain recombines TRBV15 with TRBJ2-2; no clear D gene. CDR1 is LNHNV, CDR2 YYDKDF, per germline (reference sequence). The CDR3 is 17 amino acids. V lost 3 bases and J lost 2, with 16 bases in between. The CDR3 sequence: CATSSAKGQENTGELFF. The CDR3 nucleotides read TGTGCCACCAGCAGTGCAAAAGGGCAGGAAAACACCGGGGAGCTGTTTTTT.

This chain uses TRBV19 with TRBJ1-2; tentatively, D is TRBD1 (5 bases). This CDR3 region has 14 residues. The V and J ends lost 4 bases and 4 bases respectively, with 13 bases between them. Germline V lookup: CDR1 LNHDA, CDR2 SQIVND (reference sequence). DNA of the CDR3: TGTGCCAGTAGTACTATTACAGGCGGCTATGGCTACACCTTC. It is translated as CASSTITGGYGYTF.

The rearrangement links TRBV6-5 to TRBJ1-1, with 8 bases lining up with TRBD1. V lost 4 bases, J lost 7 bases, and 8 bases stayed unmatched. The CDR3 runs to 14 residues. The germline gives CDR1 MNHEY, CDR2 SVGAGI. For the CDR3, the DNA is TGTGCCAGCAGTTCCGGGGACAGGCGTTTTGAAGCTTTCTTT. Encoded protein: CASSSGDRRFEAFF.

A single count supports this clone. The chain carries TRBV30 and TRBJ2-2, with 9 bases aligning to TRBD2. Germline V gene data show CDR1 as GTSNPN and CDR2 as SVGIG (reference sequence). The CDR3 runs 14 residues. Trimming cost V 3 bases and J 5 bases; bases outside gene matches: 4. CDR3 DNA: TGTGCCTGGAGCCTAAGCGGGGGGACCGGGGAGCTGTTTTTT. Protein sequence: CAWSLSGGTGELFF.

The chain recombines TRBV30 with TRBJ1-6, with D maybe TRBD1 (6 bases). From germline, CDR1 is GTSNPN and CDR2 SVGIG (reference sequence). The CDR3 is 14 residues long. V lost 4 bases and J 1 base, leaving 8 bases between the germline ends. CDR3 amino acids: CAWTGESYNSPLHF. CDR3 nucleotide sequence: TGTGCCTGGACAGGGGAATCCTATAATTCACCCCTCCACTTT.

The genes are TRBV4-1 and TRBJ2-7, with TRBD2 matching 9 bases. CDR1 MGHRA and CDR2 YSYEKL come from the germline V gene. The CDR3 totals 16 residues. Trimming cost V 4 bases and J 7 bases; bases outside gene matches: 14. The CDR3 reads CASSRNIAGDFWEQYF. The CDR3 DNA sequence: TGCGCCAGCAGCCGGAACATAGCGGGGGACTTTTGGGAGCAGTACTTC.

This clone was picked up a small number of times. The rearrangement links TRBV2 to TRBJ2-1, with 15 bases fitting TRBD2. This CDR3 comprises 15 residues. From germline, CDR1 is SNHLY and CDR2 FYNNEI. V shed 6 bases, J shed 5 bases, and the junction held 2 bases outside the gene matches. CDR3 residues: CASRGLAGGNNEQFF. The CDR3 DNA is TGTGCCAGCAGGGGACTAGCGGGAGGTAACAATGAGCAGTTCTTC.

This chain connects TRBV5-1 to TRBJ1-1, with 7 bases lining up with TRBD1. The CDR3 extends over 18 amino acids. The V gene's germline CDR1 is SGHRS and CDR2 YFSETQ. The V and J ends lost 1 base and 0 bases, in that order; junction bases with no gene match: 12. CDR3 sequence: CASSLLGPGQFMNTEAFF. In DNA form, the CDR3 reads TGCGCCAGCAGCTTGCTAGGACCGGGACAGTTTATGAACACTGAAGCTTTCTTT.

This clone came up a few times. The chain combines TRBV10-3 with TRBJ2-1, with TRBD2 matching 8 bases. This CDR3 spans 15 amino acids. Germline V lookup: CDR1 ENHRY, CDR2 SYGVKD. J lost 8 bases, V lost 2 bases, and 8 bases had no gene match. As DNA, the CDR3 is TGTGCCATCAGTGAGGGAGCGGGGGCCACCGATGAGCAGTTCTTC. As protein: CAISEGAGATDEQFF.

The chain uses TRBV19 and TRBJ2-3, with TRBD2 matching over 12 bases. V shed 4 bases and J 5 bases; nucleotides not matched to a gene: 4. CDR1 is LNHDA and CDR2 is SQIVND in the germline V gene (reference sequence). The CDR3 covers 15 residues. The CDR3: CASSRLAGEKDTQYF. The DNA for the CDR3 is TGTGCCAGTAGTAGACTAGCGGGGGAAAAAGATACGCAGTATTTT.

The chain employs TRBV5-4 and TRBJ1-2; D not certain. This CDR3 region has 14 residues. The germline gives CDR1 SGHNT, CDR2 YYREEE (reference sequence). Trimming shortened V by 2 bases and J by 1 base, and 9 bases separated the two germline ends. The CDR3 nucleotides read TGTGCCAGCAGCTTAGCAGTGGGTAACTATGGCTACACCTTC. Its translation is CASSLAVGNYGYTF.

The rearrangement joins TRBV10-3 to TRBJ2-1; possibly TRBD1 for D (6 bases). This CDR3 has 15 residues. Germline V gene data show CDR1 as ENHRY and CDR2 as SYGVKD. With 3 bases removed from V and 2 bases from J, the gap between germline ends came to 11 bases. The CDR3 region is CAISDPGDAYNEQFF. The CDR3 DNA follows: TGTGCCATCAGTGACCCAGGGGACGCCTACAATGAGCAGTTCTTC.

The J gene is TRBJ2-3, the V gene TRBV20-1; no clear D gene. The CDR3 spans 11 residues. Germline CDR1 and CDR2: DFQATT and SNEGSKA (reference sequence). V lost 6 bases and J 1 base, leaving 5 bases between the germline ends. CDR3 DNA sequence: TGCAGTGCCGAACGCACAGATACGCAGTATTTT. Encoded protein: CSAERTDTQYF.